This TCR beta chain was profiled in a study of T-cell reconstitution after alpha-beta-depleted transplantation in children. Per the germline V gene, CDR1 is SNHLY and CDR2 is FYNNEI. Deletions cut 4 bases from V and 8 bases from J, with 12 bases between. The CDR3 sequence is 13 residues long. This clonotype was counted a few times. Antigen unknown. Overall study results and limits: Reports say that about two months after transplant, the alpha-beta T cells came out of several hundred graft clones that had expanded. Some patients showed high day-60 TCRbeta diversity, which derived from surviving recipient T cells and thymic progenitors. Newly made T cells mostly supplied T-cell counts and diversity one year after transplant.

It was with unique molecular identifiers that the TCRbeta library was prepared. Each CDR3 protein gets one entry after TCRdb re-called the PCR reads with MiXCR. The sample includes some 460,000 distinct CDR3 sequences, 16% of them seen just once. The receptor was derived from a boy under three years old who had a stem cell transplant for Wiskott-Aldrich syndrome, so the T cells may come from the graft donor. The chain couples TRBV2 to TRBJ2-1, with a tentative D call TRBD1 (6 bases). The sequenced sample was PBMCs, mostly from graft donor cells, obtained 360 days after TCRalphabeta/CD19-depleted stem cell transplant. CDR3 bases: TGTGCCAGCAGTGGTATCAGGGGAGATGAGCAGTTCTTC. Translation: CASSGIRGDEQFF.